Below, 8 T cell receptor beta chains from the same sample are listed, as sequenced in a study of cytomegalovirus exposure and HLA in healthy donors. Using immunoSEQ multiplex PCR, the repertoire was profiled, and TCRdb retains in-frame clones only, with some absent. The profile shows almost 200,000 clones, 81% of them singletons. The specimen sequenced was PBMCs. These receptors were obtained from a woman aged 25-40 years in good health and CMV-seronegative.

This rearrangement joins TRBV19 to TRBJ2-1, with a weak D call TRBD2 (5 bases). Trimming removed 4 bases from V and 7 bases from J, with 14 bases in between. The CDR3 has 14 amino acids. Germline CDR1 reads LNHDA; CDR2 reads SQIVND (reference sequence). This CDR3 reads CASSNPVRRNEQFF. As DNA, the CDR3 is TGTGCCAGTAGTAACCCAGTGCGGAGGAATGAGCAGTTCTTC.

The gene calls are TRBV6-6 and TRBJ1-2; tentative D call: TRBD1 (6 bases). V lost 4 bases to trimming and J lost 0 bases, with 12 bases between them. The germline V gene encodes CDR1 MNHNY and CDR2 SVGAGI (reference sequence). CDR3 length: 15 amino acids. The chain's CDR3 is CASSSAGTTNYGYTF. The CDR3, as DNA: TGTGCCAGCAGTTCAGCAGGGACAACTAACTATGGCTACACCTTC.

The chain carries TRBV27 and TRBJ2-1; TRBD2 agrees at 8 bases. The CDR3 sequence is 15 residues long. The germline gives CDR1 MNHEY, CDR2 SMNVEV (reference sequence). Trimming at V came to 6 bases and at J to 6 bases, leaving 10 bases not matched to a gene. CDR3 residues: CASRPAGLAGNEQFF. The CDR3 bases are TGTGCCAGCAGACCCGCTGGACTAGCTGGCAATGAGCAGTTCTTC.

This clone was seen a single time. The chain couples TRBV11-3 to TRBJ1-1; no clear D. With 1 base removed from V and 4 bases from J, the gap between germline ends came to 7 bases. Germline CDR1 and CDR2: SGHNT and YENEEA. This CDR3 spans 13 amino acids. The DNA of the CDR3 is TGTGCCAGCAGCTTAGCCCGAGGCACTGAAGCTTTCTTT. Amino acid sequence: CASSLARGTEAFF.

V is TRBV7-2 and J is TRBJ2-3, with D perhaps TRBD1 (6 bases). Germline-derived CDR1 and CDR2 are SGHTA and FQGNSA. This CDR3 comprises 16 residues. The V end was cut by 4 bases, the J end by 5 bases, with 19 bases between. The CDR3 sequence is CASSSNPGVAQDTQYF. In DNA, the CDR3 is TGTGCCAGCAGCTCAAACCCAGGGGTGGCACAAGATACGCAGTATTTT.

The chain has TRBV5-1 and TRBJ2-5; TRBD1 agrees at 9 bases. The CDR3 runs to 14 residues. CDR1 and CDR2 from the germline V gene are SGHRS and YFSETQ. V shed 8 bases, J shed 1 base, and the junction held 6 bases outside the gene matches. The CDR3 here is CASSGQGTQETQYF. DNA for the CDR3: TGCGCCAGTTCGGGACAGGGAACCCAAGAGACCCAGTACTTC.

The gene calls are TRBV30 and TRBJ2-3, with 13 bases fitting TRBD2. CDR1 is GTSNPN and CDR2 is SVGIG in the germline V gene (reference sequence). The length of the CDR3 is 14 residues. J gave up 4 bases and V 7 bases, and 5 bases lay outside the gene matches. CDR3 nucleotides: TGTGCCTCACTAGCGGGGGGGCGGTCAGATACGCAGTATTTT. This sequence encodes CASLAGGRSDTQYF.

This sequence joins TRBV10-3 and TRBJ2-1; 9 nucleotides agree with TRBD2. The CDR3 runs 15 residues. Germline V gene sequence: CDR1 ENHRY, CDR2 SYGVKD. V shed 6 bases and J 0 bases; nucleotides not matched to a gene: 3. CDR3 amino acids: CAIRHSGSSYNEQFF. The CDR3 DNA reads TGTGCCATCAGGCATAGCGGGAGCTCCTACAATGAGCAGTTCTTC.